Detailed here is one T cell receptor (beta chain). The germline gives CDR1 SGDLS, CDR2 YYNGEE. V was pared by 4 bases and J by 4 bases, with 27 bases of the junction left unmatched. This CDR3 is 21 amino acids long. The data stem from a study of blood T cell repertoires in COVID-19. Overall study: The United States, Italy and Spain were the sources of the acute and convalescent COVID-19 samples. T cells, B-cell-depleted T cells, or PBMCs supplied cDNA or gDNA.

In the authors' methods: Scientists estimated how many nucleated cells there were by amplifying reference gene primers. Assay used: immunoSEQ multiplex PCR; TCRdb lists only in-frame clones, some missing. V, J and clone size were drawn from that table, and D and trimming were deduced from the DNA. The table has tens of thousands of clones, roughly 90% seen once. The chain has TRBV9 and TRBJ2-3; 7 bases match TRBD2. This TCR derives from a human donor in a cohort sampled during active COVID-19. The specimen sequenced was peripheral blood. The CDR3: CASSPHLGRREFITTSDTQYF. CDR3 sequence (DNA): TGTGCCAGCAGCCCCCACCTGGGCCGGCGGGAGTTTATTACGACATCAGATACGCAGTATTTT.